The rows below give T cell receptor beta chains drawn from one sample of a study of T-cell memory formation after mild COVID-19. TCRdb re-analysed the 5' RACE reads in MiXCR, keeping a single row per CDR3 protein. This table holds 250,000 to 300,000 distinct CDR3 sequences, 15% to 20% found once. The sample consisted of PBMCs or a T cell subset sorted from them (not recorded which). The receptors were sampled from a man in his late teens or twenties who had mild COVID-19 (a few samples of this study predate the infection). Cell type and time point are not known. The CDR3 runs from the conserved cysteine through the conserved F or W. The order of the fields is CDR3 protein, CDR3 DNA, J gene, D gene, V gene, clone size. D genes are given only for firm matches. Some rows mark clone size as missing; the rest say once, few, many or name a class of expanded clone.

CDR3aa: CASSLLTEGGDTEAFF
CDR3nt: TGTGCCAGCAGCTTACTGACAGAAGGAGGAGACACTGAAGCTTTCTTT
j_gene: TRBJ1-1
d_gene: -
v_gene: TRBV7-9
abundance: -

CDR3aa: CASSIPGQPTGELFF
CDR3nt: TGTGCCAGCAGCATCCCGGGACAGCCCACCGGGGAGCTGTTTTTT
j_gene: TRBJ2-2
d_gene: TRBD1
v_gene: TRBV7-9
abundance: medium-sized

CDR3aa: CSVELNTEAFF
CDR3nt: TGCAGCGTAGAGCTGAACACTGAAGCTTTCTTT
j_gene: TRBJ1-1
d_gene: -
v_gene: TRBV29-1
abundance: -

CDR3aa: CAIQTGVNTEAFF
CDR3nt: TGTGCCATCCAAACAGGGGTGAACACTGAAGCTTTCTTT
j_gene: TRBJ1-1
d_gene: TRBD1
v_gene: TRBV10-3
abundance: few

CDR3aa: CASSLRRANTEAFF
CDR3nt: TGCGCCAGCAGCTTACGACGGGCGAACACTGAAGCTTTCTTT
j_gene: TRBJ1-1
d_gene: -
v_gene: TRBV5-1
abundance: -

CDR3aa: CASQDGSDEQYF
CDR3nt: TGCGCCAGCCAGGACGGATCCGACGAGCAGTACTTC
j_gene: TRBJ2-7
d_gene: -
v_gene: TRBV10-2
abundance: -

CDR3aa: CASSQEGQWGVYDSPLHF
CDR3nt: TGTGCCAGCAGCCAAGAGGGGCAGTGGGGGGTCTATGATTCACCCCTCCACTTT
j_gene: TRBJ1-6
d_gene: -
v_gene: TRBV14
abundance: -

CDR3aa: CASRAKGGPYNEQFF
CDR3nt: TGTGCCAGCAGGGCTAAGGGGGGGCCCTACAATGAGCAGTTCTTC
j_gene: TRBJ2-1
d_gene: -
v_gene: TRBV7-9
abundance: -

CDR3aa: CASSPVAGGFTDTQYF
CDR3nt: TGTGCCAGCAGCCCCGTAGCGGGGGGATTCACAGATACGCAGTATTTT
j_gene: TRBJ2-3
d_gene: TRBD2
v_gene: TRBV7-6
abundance: many

CDR3aa: CASSVARDSSYEQYF
CDR3nt: TGTGCCAGCAGCGTAGCCCGGGACAGCTCCTACGAGCAGTACTTC
j_gene: TRBJ2-7
d_gene: TRBD1
v_gene: TRBV9
abundance: -

CDR3aa: CASSYSRVSNTEAFF
CDR3nt: TGTGCCAGCAGTTACTCCCGGGTCTCGAACACTGAAGCTTTCTTT
j_gene: TRBJ1-1
d_gene: -
v_gene: TRBV6-2/TRBV6-3
abundance: -

CDR3aa: CSARESLNTEAFF
CDR3nt: TGCAGTGCTAGAGAGAGCTTGAACACTGAAGCTTTCTTT
j_gene: TRBJ1-1
d_gene: -
v_gene: TRBV20-1
abundance: few

CDR3aa: CASSPGAGGYGYTF
CDR3nt: TGTGCCAGCAGCCCTGGGGCCGGGGGCTATGGCTACACCTTC
j_gene: TRBJ1-2
d_gene: -
v_gene: TRBV7-9
abundance: few

CDR3aa: CASSGSGTRKTDTQYF
CDR3nt: TGCGCCAGCAGCGGCTCCGGGACTAGGAAGACAGATACGCAGTATTTT
j_gene: TRBJ2-3
d_gene: TRBD2
v_gene: TRBV5-1
abundance: once

CDR3aa: CSAKTAINTEAFF
CDR3nt: TGCAGCGCCAAGACAGCAATTAACACTGAAGCTTTCTTT
j_gene: TRBJ1-1
d_gene: -
v_gene: TRBV29-1
abundance: few

CDR3aa: CASSRSGTDNSPLHF
CDR3nt: TGTGCCAGCAGCCGATCTGGGACGGATAATTCACCCCTCCACTTT
j_gene: TRBJ1-6
d_gene: -
v_gene: TRBV7-2
abundance: many

CDR3aa: CASSSYRGAMDRNTEAFF
CDR3nt: TGTGCCAGCAGCTCGTACCGGGGAGCTATGGACAGGAACACTGAAGCTTTCTTT
j_gene: TRBJ1-1
d_gene: -
v_gene: TRBV7-9
abundance: few

CDR3aa: CASSPQATSTDTQYF
CDR3nt: TGTGCCAGCAGCCCCCAGGCTACTAGCACAGATACGCAGTATTTT
j_gene: TRBJ2-3
d_gene: -
v_gene: TRBV5-4
abundance: -

CDR3aa: CSARRSGLRNEQFF
CDR3nt: TGCAGTGCTAGACGCAGCGGACTTCGAAATGAGCAGTTCTTC
j_gene: TRBJ2-1
d_gene: -
v_gene: TRBV20-1
abundance: few

CDR3aa: CSVTVAGARNEQFF
CDR3nt: TGCAGCGTTACCGTAGCGGGGGCCCGCAATGAGCAGTTCTTC
j_gene: TRBJ2-1
d_gene: TRBD2
v_gene: TRBV29-1
abundance: -

CDR3aa: CASSAQLTGRYGYTF
CDR3nt: TGTGCCAGCAGTGCTCAACTAACTGGACGCTATGGCTACACCTTC
j_gene: TRBJ1-2
d_gene: -
v_gene: TRBV12-3/TRBV12-4
abundance: -

CDR3aa: CASSSRGTATMPVNTEAFF
CDR3nt: TGTGCCAGCAGCTCCCGTGGGACAGCTACGATGCCCGTGAACACTGAAGCTTTCTTT
j_gene: TRBJ1-1
d_gene: TRBD1
v_gene: TRBV11-2
abundance: few

CDR3aa: CASSVLGGVMSSGNTIYF
CDR3nt: TGTGCCAGCTCCGTCCTTGGGGGAGTCATGAGCTCTGGAAACACCATATATTTT
j_gene: TRBJ1-3
d_gene: -
v_gene: TRBV18
abundance: -

CDR3aa: CASSLYLAASDTQYF
CDR3nt: TGTGCCAGCAGCTTGTATCTGGCAGCATCCGATACGCAGTATTTT
j_gene: TRBJ2-3
d_gene: -
v_gene: TRBV5-6
abundance: -

CDR3aa: CASSRRTEAGETGELFF
CDR3nt: TGTGCCAGCAGCCGTCGGACTGAAGCGGGGGAGACCGGGGAGCTGTTTTTT
j_gene: TRBJ2-2
d_gene: TRBD2
v_gene: TRBV7-8
abundance: few

CDR3aa: CASSDTVVGRNEQFF
CDR3nt: TGTGCCAGCAGCGACACCGTTGTGGGGCGCAATGAGCAGTTCTTC
j_gene: TRBJ2-1
d_gene: -
v_gene: TRBV6-5
abundance: few

CDR3aa: CASKRAGSYNEQFF
CDR3nt: TGTGCCAGCAAAAGGGCAGGGTCCTACAATGAGCAGTTCTTC
j_gene: TRBJ2-1
d_gene: -
v_gene: TRBV6-5
abundance: many

CDR3aa: CASRPGQGNYGYTF
CDR3nt: TGTGCCAGCAGGCCTGGACAGGGGAACTATGGCTACACCTTC
j_gene: TRBJ1-2
d_gene: TRBD1
v_gene: TRBV2
abundance: -

CDR3aa: CASSLPPGQGDTEAFF
CDR3nt: TGTGCCAGCAGTCTGCCTCCGGGACAGGGTGACACTGAAGCTTTCTTT
j_gene: TRBJ1-1
d_gene: TRBD1
v_gene: TRBV12-3/TRBV12-4
abundance: few

CDR3aa: CASSRTSGGPTDTQYF
CDR3nt: TGCGCCAGCAGCCGGACTAGCGGGGGGCCTACGGATACGCAGTATTTT
j_gene: TRBJ2-3
d_gene: TRBD2
v_gene: TRBV5-1
abundance: few

CDR3aa: CASSSTGSSGNTIYF
CDR3nt: TGTGCCAGCAGCTCAACAGGGAGCTCTGGAAACACCATATATTTT
j_gene: TRBJ1-3
d_gene: -
v_gene: TRBV5-6
abundance: many

CDR3aa: CASSRHNSPLHF
CDR3nt: TGTGCCAGCAGCCGACACAATTCACCCCTCCACTTT
j_gene: TRBJ1-6
d_gene: -
v_gene: TRBV6-5
abundance: -

CDR3aa: CSGAGRGVGTDTQYF
CDR3nt: TGCAGCGGGGCGGGACGGGGGGTCGGCACAGATACGCAGTATTTT
j_gene: TRBJ2-3
d_gene: TRBD2
v_gene: TRBV29-1
abundance: few

CDR3aa: CASSSGSYNEQFF
CDR3nt: TGTGCCAGCAGCTCAGGGTCCTACAATGAGCAGTTCTTC
j_gene: TRBJ2-1
d_gene: -
v_gene: TRBV9
abundance: few

CDR3aa: CASSQSDRGFGETQYF
CDR3nt: TGCGCCAGCAGCCAGTCGGACAGGGGGTTCGGGGAGACCCAGTACTTC
j_gene: TRBJ2-5
d_gene: TRBD1
v_gene: TRBV4-1
abundance: -

CDR3aa: CASSLEGTRSNQPQHF
CDR3nt: TGTGCCAGCAGCTTAGAGGGGACCAGGAGCAATCAGCCCCAGCATTTT
j_gene: TRBJ1-5
d_gene: -
v_gene: TRBV7-8
abundance: -

CDR3aa: CSAVPEVAGELETQYF
CDR3nt: TGCAGTGCTGTTCCCGAGGTAGCGGGGGAGTTGGAGACCCAGTACTTC
j_gene: TRBJ2-5
d_gene: TRBD2
v_gene: TRBV20-1
abundance: -

CDR3aa: CASSPAVRPGGSYEQYF
CDR3nt: TGTGCCAGCAGCCCAGCGGTCCGGCCAGGGGGCTCGTACGAGCAGTACTTC
j_gene: TRBJ2-7
d_gene: TRBD1
v_gene: TRBV7-9
abundance: many

CDR3aa: CSGTGEETQYF
CDR3nt: TGCAGCGGGACAGGGGAAGAGACCCAGTACTTC
j_gene: TRBJ2-5
d_gene: TRBD1
v_gene: TRBV29-1
abundance: few

CDR3aa: CASAMNGNYGYTF
CDR3nt: TGCGCCAGCGCCATGAACGGGAACTATGGCTACACCTTC
j_gene: TRBJ1-2
d_gene: -
v_gene: TRBV5-1
abundance: -

CDR3aa: CASSLGDAQETQYF
CDR3nt: TGCGCCAGCAGCCTGGGGGACGCCCAAGAGACCCAGTACTTC
j_gene: TRBJ2-5
d_gene: -
v_gene: TRBV5-1
abundance: once

CDR3aa: CRGREYTEAFF
CDR3nt: TGCAGGGGTCGAGAGTACACTGAAGCTTTCTTT
j_gene: TRBJ1-1
d_gene: -
v_gene: TRBV20-1
abundance: -

CDR3aa: CASSAYGGNYGYTF
CDR3nt: TGCGCCAGCAGCGCGTACGGGGGCAACTATGGCTACACCTTC
j_gene: TRBJ1-2
d_gene: -
v_gene: TRBV5-1
abundance: few

CDR3aa: CASSQDAAGPFYEQYF
CDR3nt: TGTGCCAGCAGCCAAGATGCGGCGGGGCCCTTCTACGAGCAGTACTTC
j_gene: TRBJ2-7
d_gene: -
v_gene: TRBV4-2
abundance: -

CDR3aa: CASSQQGAHQPQHF
CDR3nt: TGCGCCAGCAGCCAACAGGGAGCTCACCAGCCCCAGCATTTT
j_gene: TRBJ1-5
d_gene: -
v_gene: TRBV4-1
abundance: few

CDR3aa: CATSERGHQPQHF
CDR3nt: TGTGCCACCAGTGAGAGGGGGCATCAGCCCCAGCATTTT
j_gene: TRBJ1-5
d_gene: TRBD1
v_gene: TRBV24-1
abundance: few

CDR3aa: CASSAGWGNQETQYF
CDR3nt: TGCGCCAGCAGCGCAGGGTGGGGTAATCAGGAGACCCAGTACTTC
j_gene: TRBJ2-5
d_gene: -
v_gene: TRBV5-1
abundance: many

CDR3aa: CASSLASSTPGQYF
CDR3nt: TGCGCCAGCAGCTTGGCGTCCTCCACCCCCGGGCAGTACTTC
j_gene: TRBJ2-7
d_gene: -
v_gene: TRBV5-1
abundance: -

CDR3aa: CASSPWTAEAFF
CDR3nt: TGTGCCAGCAGCCCCTGGACAGCCGAAGCTTTCTTT
j_gene: TRBJ1-1
d_gene: -
v_gene: TRBV11-2
abundance: few

CDR3aa: CASSLVQSSYEQYF
CDR3nt: TGTGCCAGCAGCTTAGTTCAGAGCTCCTACGAGCAGTACTTC
j_gene: TRBJ2-7
d_gene: -
v_gene: TRBV13
abundance: -

CDR3aa: CASSLVGGLQETQYF
CDR3nt: TGTGCCAGCAGCTTAGTAGGGGGACTCCAAGAGACCCAGTACTTC
j_gene: TRBJ2-5
d_gene: -
v_gene: TRBV7-8
abundance: -

CDR3aa: CSARVVAGLPEAFF
CDR3nt: TGCAGTGCTAGAGTGGTGGCAGGACTCCCCGAAGCTTTCTTT
j_gene: TRBJ1-1
d_gene: -
v_gene: TRBV20-1
abundance: -

CDR3aa: CASSFGNGLQETQYF
CDR3nt: -
j_gene: TRBJ2-5
d_gene: -
v_gene: TRBV7-6
abundance: many